Below are 10 T cell receptor beta chains sequenced from a single sample in a study of blood T cell repertoires in COVID-19. TCRdb keeps only in-frame clones here, not all; method: immunoSEQ multiplex PCR. The repertoire holds around 290,000 clones, less than 90% seen once, with around 14% in the top ten. The sample consisted of peripheral blood. The receptor source for this set is a woman aged 70-85 years with COVID-19, enrolled during active disease.

This clone was seen at least ten times. The V call is TRBV5-1, the J call TRBJ2-7; 11 bases are a match to TRBD1. Trimming removed 4 bases from V and 4 bases from J; junction bases left unmatched: 16. CDR3 length: 18 amino acids. The V gene's germline CDR1 is SGHRS and CDR2 YFSETQ. The CDR3 region is CASSPSSGQGAPGYEQYF. CDR3 bases: TGCGCCAGCAGCCCGTCGAGCGGACAGGGGGCGCCGGGATACGAGCAGTACTTC.

V is TRBV10-3 and J is TRBJ1-3, with no clear D. CDR1 is ENHRY and CDR2 is SYGVKD in the germline V gene. This CDR3 has 15 residues. V was trimmed by 3 bases and J by 0 bases, leaving 9 bases between them. Written as DNA, the CDR3 is TGTGCCATCAGTGATATCGGAGTCTCTGGAAACACCATATATTTT. Protein product: CAISDIGVSGNTIYF.

This sequence joins TRBV3-1 (or the pseudogene TRBV3-2) and TRBJ1-1, with a weak D call TRBD1 (5 bases). This CDR3 spans 17 amino acids. The germline gives CDR1 LGHDT, CDR2 YNNKEL (reference sequence). Trimming removed 4 bases from V and 3 bases from J, with 21 bases in between. The chain's CDR3 is CASSLLSGMTVHTEAFF. Written as DNA, the CDR3 is TGTGCCAGCAGCCTCCTGAGCGGGATGACAGTTCACACTGAAGCTTTCTTT.

V usage is TRBV12-5 and J usage is TRBJ2-4, with 8 positions matching TRBD1. This CDR3 has 16 residues. V lost 5 bases to trimming and J lost 0 bases; unmatched junction nucleotides: 6. Per germline, CDR1 LGHNT and CDR2 FRNRAP. CDR3 DNA: TGTGCTAGTGGTGTCGGACAGGGACTAGCCAAAAACATTCAGTACTTC. It codes for CASGVGQGLAKNIQYF.

The V and J genes are TRBV5-1 and TRBJ2-2, with 8 positions matching TRBD1. The J segment lost 3 bases and the V segment lost 2 bases, leaving 6 bases of the junction unmatched. CDR1 is SGHRS, CDR2 YFSETQ, per germline. The CDR3 is made up of 16 amino acids. CDR3 sequence: CASSLAGGAYTGELFF. The DNA for the CDR3 is TGCGCCAGCAGCTTAGCAGGGGGCGCCTACACCGGGGAGCTGTTTTTT.

The chain uses TRBV28 and TRBJ1-6; maybe TRBD1 (5 bases). The CDR3 is 17 residues long. V was trimmed by 4 bases and J by 0 bases, leaving 13 bases between them. The V gene's germline CDR1 is MDHEN and CDR2 SYDVKM. The CDR3, as DNA: TGTGCCAGCAGTTCCAGACAGTGGAGCTCCTATAATTCACCCCTCCACTTT. Translation gives CASSSRQWSSYNSPLHF.

The rearrangement joins TRBV6-6 to TRBJ1-5; weak D call: TRBD1 (5 bases). The germline CDR1 and CDR2 sequences are MNHNY and SVGAGI (reference sequence). The CDR3 totals 14 residues. V shed 3 bases and J shed 6 bases, with 12 bases lying between them. CDR3 region: CASSYVQGAQPQHF. CDR3 in DNA: TGTGCCAGCAGTTATGTCCAGGGCGCTCAGCCCCAGCATTTT.

This clone was detected only once. The rearrangement joins TRBV9 to TRBJ2-3, with 12 positions matching TRBD2. This CDR3 comprises 16 residues. The germline V gene has CDR1 SGDLS and CDR2 YYNGEE. The ends lost 3 bases at V and 8 bases at J; junction bases unmatched: 10. CDR3 residues: CASSETGTSGSLTQYF. For the CDR3, the DNA is TGTGCCAGCAGCGAAACCGGGACTAGCGGGTCTCTTACGCAGTATTTT.

The V call is TRBV19, the J call TRBJ2-3, with TRBD1 matching 11 bases. This CDR3 contains 17 residues. Germline V gene sequence: CDR1 LNHDA, CDR2 SQIVND (reference sequence). V was pared by 4 bases and J by 4 bases, with 10 bases of the junction left unmatched. The CDR3 DNA is TGTGCCAGTAGTAGAGTTTACGGGACAGGGGGAGCAGATACGCAGTATTTT. It specifies CASSRVYGTGGADTQYF.

The V and J genes are TRBV30 and TRBJ2-3; 16 nucleotides match TRBD2. The CDR3 covers 16 residues. Germline CDR1 is GTSNPN and CDR2 is SVGIG (reference sequence). The trim removed 4 bases at V and 4 bases at J, leaving 5 bases unmatched. The CDR3, as DNA: TGTGCCTGGACACCGGGACTAGCGGGGGGGCCAGATACGCAGTATTTT. Protein sequence: CAWTPGLAGGPDTQYF.